The 26 T cell receptor beta chains given below trace back to one sample, sequenced in a study of immune evolution from preneoplasia to lung adenocarcinoma. Profiled with immunoSEQ multiplex PCR; TCRdb holds only in-frame clones, not every one. In the table there are several thousand clones, over 65% of which are singletons. Sequencing used FFPE lung adenocarcinoma in situ tissue. These receptor sequences come from a donor older than 65 with lung adenocarcinoma.

This sequence joins TRBV27 and TRBJ2-3; D unresolved. V lost 2 bases and J 6 bases, leaving 3 bases between the germline ends. There are 11 residues in the CDR3. Germline lookup yields CDR1 MNHEY and CDR2 SMNVEV (reference sequence). As DNA, the CDR3 is TGTGCCAGCAGTTTAGTGGATACGCAGTATTTT. This sequence encodes CASSLVDTQYF.

This clone was recorded only once. CDR3 bases: TGTGCCAGCAGTTACCGGGACGGCTACGAGCAGTACTTC. This sequence encodes CASSYRDGYEQYF. This chain uses TRBV6-5 with TRBJ2-7; D could derive from TRBD1 or TRBD2 (5 bases each). Germline V gene lookup returns CDR1 MNHEY and CDR2 SVGAGI. V shed 2 bases and J shed 3 bases, with 8 bases lying between them. This CDR3 has 13 amino acids.

The rearrangement links TRBV11-3 to TRBJ2-7; D unresolved. This CDR3 has 16 amino acids. Trimming shortened V by 0 bases and J by 0 bases, and 12 bases separated the two germline ends. The germline gives CDR1 SGHNT, CDR2 YENEEA. The CDR3 here is CASSLDSSLSSYEQYF. The CDR3 DNA sequence: TGTGCCAGCAGCTTAGATAGTTCTCTGAGCTCCTACGAGCAGTACTTC.

The rearrangement links TRBV6-1 to TRBJ1-5; D perhaps matches TRBD1 (5 bases). There are 15 residues in the CDR3. V lost 6 bases to trimming and J lost 6 bases, with 18 bases between them. Germline CDR1 and CDR2: MNHNS and SASEGT. CDR3 sequence (DNA): TGTGCCAGCAGCGACCTGGGGGGGATAGGTCAGCCCCAGCATTTT. As protein: CASSDLGGIGQPQHF.

CDR3 residues: CAGGRLTSGANVLTF. The DNA of the CDR3 is TGTGCCGGGGGGAGGCTTACTTCTGGGGCCAACGTCCTGACTTTC. This chain connects TRBV7-2 to TRBJ2-6; D may be TRBD2 (6 bases). In germline, CDR1 is SGHTA, CDR2 FQGNSA. The CDR3 spans 15 residues. V was pared by 11 bases and J by 1 base, with 15 bases between.

The chain joins TRBV5-5 to TRBJ2-7; D is unresolved. This CDR3 has 12 residues. The germline V gene encodes CDR1 SGHKS and CDR2 YYEKEE (reference sequence). V shed 0 bases and J shed 3 bases, with 4 bases lying between them. CDR3 residues: CASSLDGYEQYF. In DNA, the CDR3 is TGTGCCAGCAGCTTGGACGGCTACGAGCAGTACTTC. The variable domain in full, completed from reference TRBV5-5 and TRBJ2-7, reads DAGVTQSPTHLIKTRGQQVTLRCSPISGHKSVSWYQQVLGQGPQFIFQYYEKEERGRGNFPDRFSARQFPNYSSELNVNALLLGDSALYLCASSLDGYEQYFGPGTRLTVT.

The chain combines TRBV7-6 with TRBJ2-6, with 8 bases aligning to TRBD1. The germline gives CDR1 SGHVS, CDR2 FNYEAQ. V gave up 4 bases and J gave up 1 base; unmatched junction bases: 15. CDR3 size: 20 residues. The CDR3 region has the DNA TGTGCCAGCAGCTCATTCATACAGGGGGAAACCCTATCTGGGGCCAACGTCCTGACTTTC. Its protein is CASSSFIQGETLSGANVLTF.

This clone was recorded once. The chain has TRBV15 and TRBJ2-2, with no clear D. V lost 4 bases, J lost 6 bases, and 6 bases lay in between. In germline, CDR1 is LNHNV, CDR2 YYDKDF (reference sequence). This CDR3 region has 12 residues. CDR3 coding DNA: TGTGCCACCAGCACCAGTGCCGGGGAGCTGTTTTTT. Its translation is CATSTSAGELFF.

The CDR3 region has the DNA TGTGCCAGCAGCAAACAGGCCCAGAGCTCCTACAATGAGCAGTTCTTC. Protein: CASSKQAQSSYNEQFF. The gene calls are TRBV7-2 and TRBJ2-1; TRBD1 is a possible D gene (5 bases). CDR3 size: 16 residues. Trimming removed 5 bases from V and 0 bases from J, with 14 bases in between. Germline V lookup: CDR1 SGHTA, CDR2 FQGNSA.

The chain joins TRBV7-2 to TRBJ2-3, with TRBD2 matching over 7 bases. This CDR3 region has 15 residues. Germline trimming cut 3 bases from V and 4 bases from J; bases unmatched to any gene: 7. CDR1 and CDR2 (germline): SGHTA, FQGNSA. The CDR3 here is CASSFSGGKADTQYF. CDR3 DNA sequence: TGTGCCAGCAGCTTTTCGGGGGGAAAGGCAGATACGCAGTATTTT.

The rearrangement joins TRBV6-6 to TRBJ2-3; maybe TRBD2 (6 bases). This CDR3 spans 13 amino acids. CDR1 is MNHNY and CDR2 is SVGAGI in the germline V gene (reference sequence). Trimming removed 9 bases at V and 4 bases at J, with 14 bases between. The CDR3 spells CASYSREADTQYF. The CDR3, as DNA: TGTGCCAGTTATAGCAGGGAGGCAGATACGCAGTATTTT.

The chain couples TRBV4-2 to TRBJ1-4; D remains unclear. The ends were cut back, 0 bases at V and 2 bases at J, with 4 bases in the middle. This CDR3 has 14 amino acids. CDR1 is LGHNA and CDR2 is YNFKEQ in the germline V gene. DNA for the CDR3: TGTGCCAGCAGCCAAGATATTACTAATGAAAAACTGTTTTTT. Protein: CASSQDITNEKLFF.

DNA of the CDR3: TGTGCCAGCTCACCATTGCGCCAAGAAGCTTTCTTT. Its protein is CASSPLRQEAFF. This rearrangement joins TRBV18 to TRBJ1-1; D remains ambiguous. There are 12 residues in the CDR3. The germline V and J ends were trimmed by 2 bases and 8 bases, with 9 bases remaining between them. Per the germline V gene, CDR1 is KGHSH and CDR2 is LQKENI.

The rearrangement joins TRBV5-4 to TRBJ2-7; D not certain. The V and J ends lost 2 bases and 4 bases respectively, with 16 bases between them. This CDR3 has 15 amino acids. CDR1 and CDR2 (germline): SGHNT, YYREEE (reference sequence). The CDR3 sequence: CASSFSGSRRYEQYF. For the CDR3, the DNA is TGTGCCAGCAGCTTTTCGGGTAGCAGACGTTACGAGCAGTACTTC. Combining the CDR3 with reference TRBV5-4 and TRBJ2-7 gives the whole variable domain ETGVTQSPTHLIKTRGQQVTLRCSSQSGHNTVSWYQQALGQGPQFIFQYYREEENGRGNFPPRFSGLQFPNYSSELNVNALELDDSALYLCASSFSGSRRYEQYFGPGTRLTVT.

The genes are TRBV27 and TRBJ1-1; 9 nucleotides align to TRBD1. The CDR3 is 17 residues long. The germline V gene has CDR1 MNHEY and CDR2 SMNVEV (reference sequence). With 0 bases clipped from V and 0 bases from J, the junction kept 5 bases outside the gene matches. As DNA, the CDR3 is TGTGCCAGCAGTTTATCGATAACAGGGGGCCTGAACACTGAAGCTTTCTTT. Encoded protein: CASSLSITGGLNTEAFF.

The chain uses TRBV7-2 and TRBJ2-1, with TRBD2 matching over 7 bases. Trimming removed 5 bases from V and 0 bases from J; junction bases left unmatched: 4. This CDR3 contains 15 residues. Germline V gene sequence: CDR1 SGHTA, CDR2 FQGNSA. CDR3 coding DNA: TGTGCCAGCAGCCTTACTAGCGCCTCCTACAATGAGCAGTTCTTC. It yields the protein CASSLTSASYNEQFF.

The V and J genes are TRBV10-3 and TRBJ1-2; weak D call: TRBD1 (6 bases). Germline assignment: CDR1 ENHRY and CDR2 SYGVKD. The ends were cut back, 6 bases at V and 0 bases at J, with 11 bases in the middle. The CDR3 sequence is 14 residues long. CDR3 DNA: TGTGCCATCAGGAAGACAGGAGCTAACTATGGCTACACCTTC. This gives the protein CAIRKTGANYGYTF.

The chain combines TRBV21-1 with TRBJ2-7; the D segment call TRBD1 is taken from the table without a DNA check. TRBV21-1 is classified as a pseudogene. The CDR3 covers 14 residues. Here the CDR3 reads CASSTQGVGYEQYF. Written as DNA, the CDR3 is TGTGCCAGCAGCACTCAGGGCGTTGGGTACGAGCAGTACTTC.

The gene calls are TRBV5-1 and TRBJ1-2, with TRBD1 matching over 8 bases. CDR3 size: 15 residues. CDR1 and CDR2 from the germline V gene are SGHRS and YFSETQ. V shed 4 bases, J shed 1 base, and the junction held 6 bases outside the gene matches. The CDR3 bases are TGCGCCAGCAGCGCAGGACAGGGTTTTAACTATGGCTACACCTTC. Translated: CASSAGQGFNYGYTF.

This sequence joins TRBV5-4 and TRBJ2-2; 14 bases are shared with TRBD2. The CDR3 runs 16 residues. Unmatched junction bases numbered 3, after V lost 3 bases and J lost 5 bases. CDR1 is SGHNT, CDR2 YYREEE, per germline (reference sequence). The CDR3 bases are TGTGCCAGCAGCTCGGGACTAGCGGGAGTGACCGGGGAGCTGTTTTTT. It yields the protein CASSSGLAGVTGELFF.

The gene calls are TRBV19 and TRBJ1-1, with unresolved D. Looked up from germline, CDR1 is LNHDA and CDR2 is SQIVND (reference sequence). The CDR3 consists of 12 residues. V lost 0 bases to trimming and J lost 11 bases, with 10 bases between them. The CDR3 here is CASSIESVPAFF. In nucleotides, the CDR3 is TGTGCCAGTAGTATAGAATCGGTTCCGGCTTTCTTT. Full variable domain (outside the CDR3, taken from reference TRBV19 and TRBJ1-1): DGGITQSPKYLFRKEGQNVTLSCEQNLNHDAMYWYRQDPGQGLRLIYYSQIVNDFQKGDIAEGYSVSREKKESFPLTVTSAQKNPTAFYLCASSIESVPAFFGQGTRLTVV.

The chain has TRBV2 and TRBJ2-7; D is unresolved. Germline V CDR1 and CDR2: SNHLY, FYNNEI. Trimming removed 3 bases from V and 7 bases from J, with 10 bases in between. The CDR3 covers 12 residues. The chain's CDR3 is CASSDNGGEQYF. CDR3 coding DNA: TGTGCCAGCAGTGATAACGGCGGAGAGCAGTACTTC.

This chain joins TRBV10-3 and TRBJ2-2; no clear D gene. This CDR3 has 16 residues. The germline CDR1 and CDR2 sequences are ENHRY and SYGVKD. The germline V and J ends were trimmed by 6 bases and 0 bases, with 14 bases remaining between them. The CDR3 nucleotides read TGTGCCATCAGCATAAAGGGCGGTACGAACACCGGGGAGCTGTTTTTT. Translating it yields CAISIKGGTNTGELFF.

V usage is TRBV19 and J usage is TRBJ2-2; 11 nucleotides line up with TRBD1. Germline values: CDR1 LNHDA, CDR2 SQIVND (reference sequence). This CDR3 comprises 14 residues. V lost 9 bases to trimming and J lost 5 bases; unmatched junction nucleotides: 5. CDR3 DNA sequence: TGTGCCAGCAGGGACAGGGGGGGAACCGGGGAGCTGTTTTTT. It encodes CASRDRGGTGELFF.

The CDR3 loop reads CASSLGGGFSYNEQFF. CDR3 in DNA: TGTGCCAGCAGCTTAGGGGGGGGGTTCTCCTACAATGAGCAGTTCTTC. The V call is TRBV7-9, the J call TRBJ2-1; 7 bases are shared with TRBD2. The germline V gene has CDR1 SEHNR and CDR2 FQNEAQ (reference sequence). J lost 0 bases, V lost 1 base, and 3 bases had no gene match. This CDR3 is built from 16 residues.

V and J are TRBV6-4 and TRBJ2-3; D is possibly TRBD2 (6 bases). The germline V gene has CDR1 MRHNA and CDR2 SNTAGT. This CDR3 has 14 amino acids. V was shortened by 5 bases and J by 2 bases, with 11 bases between the two germline ends. The CDR3 bases are TGTGCCAGCAGTAGAGCGGGTCCCACAGATACGCAGTATTTT. This sequence encodes CASSRAGPTDTQYF.